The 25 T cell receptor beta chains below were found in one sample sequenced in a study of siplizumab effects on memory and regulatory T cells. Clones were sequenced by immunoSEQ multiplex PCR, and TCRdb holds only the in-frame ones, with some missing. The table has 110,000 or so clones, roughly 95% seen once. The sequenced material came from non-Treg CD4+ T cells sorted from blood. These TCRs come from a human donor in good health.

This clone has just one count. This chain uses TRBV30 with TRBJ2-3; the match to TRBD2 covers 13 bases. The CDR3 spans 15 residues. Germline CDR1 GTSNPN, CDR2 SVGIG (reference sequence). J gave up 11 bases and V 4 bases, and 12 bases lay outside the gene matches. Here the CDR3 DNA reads TGTGCCTGGACCCCGGGACTAGCGGGGATTAATATGCAGTATTTT. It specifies CAWTPGLAGINMQYF.

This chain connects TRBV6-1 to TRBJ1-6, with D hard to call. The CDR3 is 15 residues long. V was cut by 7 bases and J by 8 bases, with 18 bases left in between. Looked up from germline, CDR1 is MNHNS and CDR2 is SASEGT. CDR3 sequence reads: CASTPRRVRDSPLHF. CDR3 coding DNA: TGTGCCAGCACTCCACGCCGGGTTAGGGATTCACCCCTCCACTTT.

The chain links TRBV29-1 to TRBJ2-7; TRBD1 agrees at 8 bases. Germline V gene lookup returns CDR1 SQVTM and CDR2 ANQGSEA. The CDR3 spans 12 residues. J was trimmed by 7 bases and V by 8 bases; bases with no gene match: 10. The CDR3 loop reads CSIGQGSREQYF. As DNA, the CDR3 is TGCAGCATTGGACAGGGTTCGCGGGAGCAGTACTTC.

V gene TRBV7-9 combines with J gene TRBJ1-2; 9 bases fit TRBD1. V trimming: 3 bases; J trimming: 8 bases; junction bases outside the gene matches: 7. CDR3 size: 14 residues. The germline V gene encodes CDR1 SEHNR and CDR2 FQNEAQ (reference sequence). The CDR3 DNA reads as TGTGCCAGCAGCTTCCGGGACAGGGTAAACGGCTACACCTTC. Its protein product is CASSFRDRVNGYTF. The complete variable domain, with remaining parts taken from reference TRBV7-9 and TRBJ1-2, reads DTGVSQNPRHKITKRGQNVTFRCDPISEHNRLYWYRQTLGQGPEFLTYFQNEAQLEKSRLLSDRFSAERPKGSFSTLEIQRTEQGDSAMYLCASSFRDRVNGYTFGSGTRLTVV.

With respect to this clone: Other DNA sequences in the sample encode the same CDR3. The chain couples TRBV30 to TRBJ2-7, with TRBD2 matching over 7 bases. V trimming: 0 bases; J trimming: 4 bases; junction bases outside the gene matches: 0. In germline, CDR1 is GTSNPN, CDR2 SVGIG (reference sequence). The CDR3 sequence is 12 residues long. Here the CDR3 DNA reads TGTGCCTGGAGTGTGGGGGGGTACGAGCAGTACTTC. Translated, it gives CAWSVGGYEQYF.

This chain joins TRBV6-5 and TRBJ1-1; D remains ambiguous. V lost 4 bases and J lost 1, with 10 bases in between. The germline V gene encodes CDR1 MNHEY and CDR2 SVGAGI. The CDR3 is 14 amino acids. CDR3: CASSFRRGNTEAFF. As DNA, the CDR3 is TGTGCCAGCAGTTTCCGTCGCGGGAACACTGAAGCTTTCTTT.

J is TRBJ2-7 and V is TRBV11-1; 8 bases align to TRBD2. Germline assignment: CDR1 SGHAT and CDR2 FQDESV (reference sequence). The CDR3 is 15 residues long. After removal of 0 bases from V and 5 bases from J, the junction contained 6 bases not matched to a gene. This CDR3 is CASSLAAGGWDEQYF. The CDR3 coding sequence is TGTGCCAGCAGCTTAGCTGCGGGGGGCTGGGACGAGCAGTACTTC.

The CDR3 sequence: CASSSLAGGHHEQFF. Written as DNA, the CDR3 is TGTGCCAGCAGTTCTCTGGCGGGGGGGCACCATGAGCAGTTCTTC. The V call is TRBV27, the J call TRBJ2-1, with 9 bases lining up with TRBD2. The CDR3 runs 15 residues. The ends lost 4 bases at V and 8 bases at J; junction bases unmatched: 9. The germline V gene has CDR1 MNHEY and CDR2 SMNVEV (reference sequence).

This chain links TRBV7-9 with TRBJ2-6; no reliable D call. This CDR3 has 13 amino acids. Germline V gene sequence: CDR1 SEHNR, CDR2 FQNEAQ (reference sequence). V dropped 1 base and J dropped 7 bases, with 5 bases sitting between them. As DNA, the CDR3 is TGTGCCAGCAGCTTAGGGAGTGCCAACGTCCTGACTTTC. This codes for CASSLGSANVLTF.

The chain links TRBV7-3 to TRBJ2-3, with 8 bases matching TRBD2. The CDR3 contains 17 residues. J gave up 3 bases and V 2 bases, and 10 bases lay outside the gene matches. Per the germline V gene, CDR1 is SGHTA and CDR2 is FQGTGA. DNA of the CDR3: TGTGCCAGCAGCTTACTAGTTACGGGGGGGCCAACAGATACGCAGTATTTT. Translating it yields CASSLLVTGGPTDTQYF.

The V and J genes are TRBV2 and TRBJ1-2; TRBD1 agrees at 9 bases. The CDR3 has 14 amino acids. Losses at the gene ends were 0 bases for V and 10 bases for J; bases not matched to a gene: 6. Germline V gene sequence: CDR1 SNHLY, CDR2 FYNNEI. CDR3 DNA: TGTGCCAGCAGTGAAGCGACAGGGGGGATAGACTACACCTTC. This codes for CASSEATGGIDYTF. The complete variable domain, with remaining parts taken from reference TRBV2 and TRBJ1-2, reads EPEVTQTPSHQVTQMGQEVILRCVPISNHLYFYWYRQILGQKVEFLVSFYNNEISEKSEIFDDQFSVERPDGSNFTLKIRSTKLEDSAMYFCASSEATGGIDYTFGSGTRLTVV.

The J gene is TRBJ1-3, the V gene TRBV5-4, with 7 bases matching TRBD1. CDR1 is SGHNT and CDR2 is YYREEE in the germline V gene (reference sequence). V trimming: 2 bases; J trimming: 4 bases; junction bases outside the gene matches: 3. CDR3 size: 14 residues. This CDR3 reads CASSLQGFGNTIYF. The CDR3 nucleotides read TGTGCCAGCAGCTTACAGGGGTTCGGAAACACCATATATTTT.

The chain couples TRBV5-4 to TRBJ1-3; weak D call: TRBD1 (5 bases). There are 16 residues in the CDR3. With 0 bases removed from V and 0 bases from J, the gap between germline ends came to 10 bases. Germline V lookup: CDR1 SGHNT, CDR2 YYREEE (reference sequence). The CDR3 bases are TGTGCCAGCAGCTTGGCTCAGGGATTCTCTGGAAACACCATATATTTT. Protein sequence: CASSLAQGFSGNTIYF.

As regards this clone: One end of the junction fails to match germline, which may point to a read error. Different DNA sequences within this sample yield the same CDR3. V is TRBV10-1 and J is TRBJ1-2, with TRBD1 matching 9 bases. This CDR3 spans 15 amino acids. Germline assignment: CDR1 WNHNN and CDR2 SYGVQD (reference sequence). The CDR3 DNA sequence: TGCGCCAGCAGTTTTCCGGGACAGGGAGGCTATGGCTATACCTTC. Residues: CASSFPGQGGYGYTF.

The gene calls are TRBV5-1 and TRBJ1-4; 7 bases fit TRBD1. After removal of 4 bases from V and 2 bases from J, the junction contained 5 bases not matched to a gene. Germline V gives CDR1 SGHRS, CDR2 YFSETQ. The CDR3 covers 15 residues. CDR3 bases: TGCGCCAGCAGCCCGACAGGGTCGACTAATGAAAAACTGTTTTTT. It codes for CASSPTGSTNEKLFF.

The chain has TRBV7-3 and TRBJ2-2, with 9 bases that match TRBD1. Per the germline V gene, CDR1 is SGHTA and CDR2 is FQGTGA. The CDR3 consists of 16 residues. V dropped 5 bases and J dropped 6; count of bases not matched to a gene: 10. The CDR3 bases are TGTGCCAGCAGCCCCCCGGGACAGGGAGGGTCCGGGGAGCTGTTTTTT. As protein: CASSPPGQGGSGELFF.

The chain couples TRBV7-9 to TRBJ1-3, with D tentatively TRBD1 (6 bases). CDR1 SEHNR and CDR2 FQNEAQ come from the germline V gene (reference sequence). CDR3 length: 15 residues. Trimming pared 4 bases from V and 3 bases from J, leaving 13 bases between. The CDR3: CASSYLGGGGNTIYF. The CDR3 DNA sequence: TGTGCCAGCAGCTACCTGGGGGGCGGTGGAAACACCATATATTTT. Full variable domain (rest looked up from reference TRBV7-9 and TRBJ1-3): DTGVSQNPRHKITKRGQNVTFRCDPISEHNRLYWYRQTLGQGPEFLTYFQNEAQLEKSRLLSDRFSAERPKGSFSTLEIQRTEQGDSAMYLCASSYLGGGGNTIYFGEGSWLTVV.

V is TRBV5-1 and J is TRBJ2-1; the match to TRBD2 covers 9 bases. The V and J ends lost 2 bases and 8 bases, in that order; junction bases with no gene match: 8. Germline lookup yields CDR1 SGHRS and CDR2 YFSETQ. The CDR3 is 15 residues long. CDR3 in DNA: TGCGCCAGCAGCTTAGTGCGGGGGGGCCTGGATGAGCAGTTCTTC. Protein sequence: CASSLVRGGLDEQFF.

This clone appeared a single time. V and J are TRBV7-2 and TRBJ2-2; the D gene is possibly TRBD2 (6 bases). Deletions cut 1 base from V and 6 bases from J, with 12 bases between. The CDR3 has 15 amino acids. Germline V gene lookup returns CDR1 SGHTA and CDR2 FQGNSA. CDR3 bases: TGTGCCAGCAGCTTAGGACCGACTAGGGCCGGGGAGCTGTTTTTT. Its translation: CASSLGPTRAGELFF.

This CDR3 reads CAITGGYQETQYF. CDR3 coding DNA: TGTGCCATCACAGGGGGGTACCAAGAGACCCAGTACTTC. The genes are TRBV10-3 and TRBJ2-5; TRBD1 might be the D (7 bases). Germline CDR1 is ENHRY and CDR2 is SYGVKD. The CDR3 covers 13 residues. Trimming removed 7 bases from V and 0 bases from J, with 9 bases in between.

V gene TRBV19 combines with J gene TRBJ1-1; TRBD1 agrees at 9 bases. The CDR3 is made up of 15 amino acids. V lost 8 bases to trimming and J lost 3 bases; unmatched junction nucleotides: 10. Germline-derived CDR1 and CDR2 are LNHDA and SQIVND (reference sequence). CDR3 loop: CASRFTGTGYTEAFF. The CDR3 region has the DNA TGTGCCAGTCGCTTCACGGGGACAGGGTACACTGAAGCTTTCTTT.

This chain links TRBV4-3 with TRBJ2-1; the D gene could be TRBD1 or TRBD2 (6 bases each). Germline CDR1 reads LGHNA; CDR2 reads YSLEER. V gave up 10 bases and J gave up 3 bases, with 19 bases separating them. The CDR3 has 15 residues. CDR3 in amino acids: CANPKRGEDYNEQFF. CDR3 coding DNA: TGCGCCAACCCAAAGAGGGGGGAAGACTACAATGAGCAGTTCTTC.

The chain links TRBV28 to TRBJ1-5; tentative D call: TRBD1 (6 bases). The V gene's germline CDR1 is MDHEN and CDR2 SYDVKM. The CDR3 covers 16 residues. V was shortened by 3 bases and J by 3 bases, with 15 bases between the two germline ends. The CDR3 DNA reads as TGTGCCAGCAGTTTTCGGTCTAGGACAGACAATCAGCCCCAGCATTTT. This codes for CASSFRSRTDNQPQHF.

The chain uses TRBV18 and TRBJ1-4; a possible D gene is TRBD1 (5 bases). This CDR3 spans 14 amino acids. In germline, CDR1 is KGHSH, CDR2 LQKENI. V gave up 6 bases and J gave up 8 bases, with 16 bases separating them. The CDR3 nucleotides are TGTGCCAGCTCCACCCAGAGGGGAAACGAAAAACTGTTTTTT. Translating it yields CASSTQRGNEKLFF.

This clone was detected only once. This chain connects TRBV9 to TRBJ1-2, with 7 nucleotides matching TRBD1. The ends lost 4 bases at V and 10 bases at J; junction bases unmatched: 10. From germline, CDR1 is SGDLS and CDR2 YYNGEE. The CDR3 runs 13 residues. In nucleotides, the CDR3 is TGTGCCAGCAGCAAGGGACAGCCCTCGGTCTACACCTTC. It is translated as CASSKGQPSVYTF. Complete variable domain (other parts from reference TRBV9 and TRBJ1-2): DSGVTQTPKHLITATGQRVTLRCSPRSGDLSVYWYQQSLDQGLQFLIQYYNGEERAKGNILERFSAQQFPDLHSELNLSSLELGDSALYFCASSKGQPSVYTFGSGTRLTVV.